The source of this TCR beta chain is a study of response to subunit inactivated influenza vaccine. Points from the study as a whole: The authors offered the suggestion that each seasonal influenza vaccination recruits few new T cells.

CDR3 length: 15 amino acids. With V trimmed by 4 bases and J by 7 bases, 7 bases remained unmatched. CDR1 and CDR2 (germline): KGHSH, LQKENI. TCRdb ran MiXCR on the RT-PCR reads and lists one entry per CDR3 protein. This table has hundreds of thousands of distinct CDR3 sequences, 6.5% to 8% appearing once. This clonotype was counted between two and nine times. Its cognate antigen is unknown. This material consisted of PBMCs from blood, taken roughly 24 months after vaccination. The chain has TRBV18 and TRBJ2-1, with TRBD1 matching over 10 bases. The receptor was isolated from a man between 50 and 75 years old who received an inactivated influenza vaccine. As DNA, the CDR3 is TGTGCCAGCTCACGGGACAGGGGTCCCGATAATGAGCAGTTCTTC. It encodes CASSRDRGPDNEQFF.